The 9 T cell receptor beta chains below come from one sample, sequenced in a study of blood T cell repertoires in COVID-19. Measured with immunoSEQ multiplex PCR; TCRdb has only the in-frame clones, and not every one. Among 100,000 or so clones listed, around 90% were seen once. Source material: peripheral blood. All receptors derive from a woman aged 50 to 65 with COVID-19, enrolled during active disease.

The chain recombines TRBV21-1 with TRBJ2-7; TRBD2, the D gene given by the table, was not confirmed from the DNA. TRBV21-1 is described as a pseudogene. This CDR3 region has 16 residues. The CDR3 DNA reads TGTGCCAGCAGCAAAGAATCGGGGGGACTTTTCTACGAGCAGTACTTC. Translated, it gives CASSKESGGLFYEQYF.

This clone appeared once. The V gene is TRBV7-2, the J gene TRBJ2-1; D perhaps matches TRBD2 (5 bases). Germline V gene sequence: CDR1 SGHTA, CDR2 FQGNSA. The CDR3 totals 17 residues. V lost 3 bases, J lost 1 base, and 16 bases lay in between. CDR3 DNA: TGTGCCAGCAGCTTGTCCGGGCTAGCTTTGTCCTACAATGAGCAGTTCTTC. Its translation is CASSLSGLALSYNEQFF.

This chain connects TRBV5-5 to TRBJ2-7; D uncertain. In germline, CDR1 is SGHKS, CDR2 YYEKEE (reference sequence). The CDR3 consists of 14 residues. V was pared by 4 bases and J by 1 base, with 12 bases between. CDR3 in DNA: TGTGCCAGCAGCAGCACCACCTATTCCTACGAGCAGTACTTC. This gives the protein CASSSTTYSYEQYF.

The chain employs TRBV19 and TRBJ2-1, with 10 bases lining up with TRBD2. CDR1 LNHDA and CDR2 SQIVND come from the germline V gene (reference sequence). V lost 4 bases to trimming and J lost 4 bases; unmatched junction nucleotides: 1. The CDR3 contains 14 residues. CDR3 nucleotide sequence: TGTGCCAGTAGTAATAGCGGGGGGTACAATGAGCAGTTCTTC. Amino acid sequence: CASSNSGGYNEQFF.

This sequence joins TRBV11-2 and TRBJ2-1, with no clear D. This CDR3 has 12 amino acids. Germline loops: CDR1 SGHAT, CDR2 FQNNGV. V was cut by 5 bases and J by 7 bases, with 9 bases left in between. The CDR3 reads CASSTDWNEQFF. In DNA, the CDR3 is TGTGCCAGCAGCACCGACTGGAATGAGCAGTTCTTC.

This clone was seen only once. The genes are TRBV5-1 and TRBJ2-5; TRBD2 agrees at 12 bases. Germline CDR1 reads SGHRS; CDR2 reads YFSETQ. V shed 3 bases and J 3 bases; nucleotides not matched to a gene: 3. The CDR3 length is 15 residues. CDR3 in DNA: TGCGCCAGCAGCTCCCGGACTAGCGGGGAAGAGACCCAGTACTTC. Translation gives CASSSRTSGEETQYF.

The chain employs TRBV18 and TRBJ2-3; 8 nucleotides align to TRBD2. CDR1 and CDR2 from the germline V gene are KGHSH and LQKENI. Trimming took 1 base from V and 2 from J; bases not matched to a gene: 2. The CDR3 sequence is 15 residues long. CDR3 in DNA: TGTGCCAGCTCACCACTCGGGGGGGTCACAGATACGCAGTATTTT. Amino acids: CASSPLGGVTDTQYF.

The chain is built from TRBV4-1 and TRBJ1-1; D is possibly TRBD1 (6 bases). Germline V CDR1 and CDR2: MGHRA, YSYEKL. Trimming took off 1 base at V and 3 bases at J, with 15 bases between the two ends. There are 16 residues in the CDR3. The CDR3 sequence is CASSQARGGRDTEAFF. CDR3 coding DNA: TGCGCCAGCAGCCAAGCCCGCGGGGGGCGCGACACTGAAGCTTTCTTT.

As concerns this clone: One junction end does not reproduce the germline sequence, and a read error may be involved. V and J are TRBV4-2 and TRBJ2-7; 9 bases are shared with TRBD2. Germline CDR1 reads LGHNA; CDR2 reads YNFKEQ. This CDR3 comprises 14 residues. CDR3 region: CASSHVSTGTSPTF. CDR3 in DNA: TGTGCCAGCAGCCATGTGTCAACCGGGACTAGCCCTACCTTC.